This T cell receptor (beta chain) derives from a study of PD-1 blockade in mismatch repair-deficient tumors. Study-wide points: All three positive peptides came from frameshift mutations, yielding 110 to 150 blood TCRs. Tumor-resident clones, often absent from pretreatment blood, expanded after pembrolizumab and then contracted.

V lost 11 bases to trimming and J lost 4 bases; unmatched junction nucleotides: 8. Germline loops: CDR1 MNHNS, CDR2 SASEGT. This CDR3 is 14 amino acids long. Noted time point: identical roughly 10-day culture without peptide (control). Mismatch repair deficiency was confirmed in all patients, by PCR or immunohistochemistry. Cells were stimulated approximately nine days with each of roughly seven ELISpot-reactive neoantigens. About this clone itself: The antigen is unknown.

Sequencing used immunoSEQ multiplex PCR; TCRdb keeps in-frame clones, though not all of them. This table has around 13,000 clones, more than 75% appearing once. This receptor was obtained from an adult with mismatch repair-deficient cancer. V usage is TRBV6-1 and J usage is TRBJ2-1, with TRBD2 identical over 10 bases. Sequenced material: cells cultured in vitro, taken from a patient treated with pembrolizumab. The CDR3 nucleotides read TGTGCCGCCAGGACTAGCGGACCATACAATGAGCAGTTCTTC. Its protein product is CAARTSGPYNEQFF.